This T cell receptor (beta chain) comes out of a study of shared clonotypes between healthy human individuals. Study-level information: Two female and a few male donors aged 18 to 49 were enrolled. For every donor, three CD4 naive, three CD4 memory, two CD8 naive and one CD8 memory plates were used. Study-level findings and limits: Memory subsets generally showed lower estimated richness than naive subsets. Among a few donors, roughly 5.5% of naive CD4 clonotypes were found in common.

Germline CDR1 and CDR2: MDHEN and SYDVKM. Trimming shortened V by 2 bases and J by 5 bases, and 19 bases separated the two germline ends. CDR3 length: 17 residues. Produced via immunoSEQ multiplex PCR; TCRdb's table is partial and in-frame only. The sample holds more than 2,000,000 clones, over 90% seen once. Of note for this clone: What it binds is not known.

The TCR comes from a man in his late teens or twenties in good health. Some clones in this sample may be carry-over from other donors' samples. The sequenced sample consisted of naive CD4+ T cells from PBMCs. The subset here: CD45RA+ positively selected. The J gene is TRBJ2-1, the V gene TRBV28, with D perhaps matching TRBD1 (5 bases). This CDR3 is CASSLAWAAGRDNEQFF. CDR3 nucleotides: TGTGCCAGCAGTTTAGCGTGGGCGGCAGGCAGGGACAATGAGCAGTTCTTC.